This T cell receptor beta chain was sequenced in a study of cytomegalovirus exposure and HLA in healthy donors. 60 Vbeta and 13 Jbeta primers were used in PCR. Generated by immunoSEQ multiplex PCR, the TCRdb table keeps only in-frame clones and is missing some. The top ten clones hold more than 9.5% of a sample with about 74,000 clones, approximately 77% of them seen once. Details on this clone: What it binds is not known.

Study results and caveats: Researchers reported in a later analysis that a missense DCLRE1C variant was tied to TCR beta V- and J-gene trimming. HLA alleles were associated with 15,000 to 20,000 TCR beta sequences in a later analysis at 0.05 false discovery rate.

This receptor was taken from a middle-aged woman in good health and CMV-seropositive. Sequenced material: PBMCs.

CDR3 in amino acids: CASSKNLAGSILYEQYF. CDR3 nucleotide sequence: TGTGCCAGCAGCAAAAACCTGGCGGGGAGTATACTCTACGAGCAGTACTTC. V is TRBV5-6 and J is TRBJ2-7; the D gene is possibly TRBD2 (6 bases). The CDR3 sequence is 17 residues long. The V gene lost 4 bases and the J gene lost 3 bases, with 23 bases spanning the gap. Looked up from germline, CDR1 is SGHDT and CDR2 is YYEEEE.